Described below is a single T cell receptor (beta chain) sequence and its context. Generated by immunoSEQ multiplex PCR, the TCRdb table keeps only in-frame clones and is missing some. The sample records 2 million to 2.5 million clones, 93% being singletons. The source of the sample is a study of shared clonotypes between healthy human individuals. Germline V lookup: CDR1 LGHNA, CDR2 YSLEER. The V end lost 0 bases, the J end lost 5 bases, and 14 bases lay between the germline ends. CDR3 length equals 15 residues. This receptor was taken from a man aged 18 to 30 in good health. Some clones in this sample may be carry-over from other donors' samples. The chain recombines TRBV4-3 with TRBJ2-7; D is possibly TRBD2 (6 bases). The sample was naive CD4+ T cells from PBMCs. Subset in this sample: CD45RA+ positively selected. In DNA form, the CDR3 reads TGCGCCAGCAGCCAAGATAGGTTACGGGGGAACGAGCAGTACTTC. The encoded protein is CASSQDRLRGNEQYF.